The 2 T cell receptor beta chains below were found in one sample sequenced in a study of cytomegalovirus exposure and HLA in healthy donors. The PCR contained 60 Vbeta and 13 Jbeta primers. Method: immunoSEQ multiplex PCR; TCRdb's copy keeps in-frame clones and lacks some. The table shows 180,000 or so clones, with approximately 83% occurring only once. Material: PBMCs. These receptors were obtained from a young man in good health and CMV-seropositive.

V and J are TRBV30 and TRBJ2-3, with D possibly TRBD2 on 5 matching bases. V dropped 2 bases and J dropped 9 bases, with 12 bases sitting between them. The CDR3 sequence is 12 residues long. Germline V CDR1 and CDR2: GTSNPN, SVGIG (reference sequence). The CDR3 sequence is CAWSLVGRTQYF. CDR3 bases: TGTGCCTGGAGTCTAGTGGGGAGAACGCAGTATTTT.

V is TRBV5-1 and J is TRBJ2-7; D gene ambiguous. This CDR3 comprises 15 residues. Germline assignment: CDR1 SGHRS and CDR2 YFSETQ. Trimming removed 0 bases at V and 5 bases at J, with 15 bases between. The CDR3 DNA sequence: TGCGCCAGCAGCTTGGTTCGGAGCTTTGGAGACGAGCAGTACTTC. This sequence encodes CASSLVRSFGDEQYF.